Shown below are 6 T cell receptor beta chains from a single sample sequenced in a study of blood T cell repertoires in COVID-19. The protocol was immunoSEQ multiplex PCR, while the TCRdb copy is restricted to in-frame clones and leaves out a portion. The data hold roughly 260,000 clones, with around 90% observed a single time. Sequencing was carried out using PBMCs or T cells enriched from blood (not recorded which). Receptor source: a woman under 40 with acute COVID-19.

This clone has just a few counts. The chain couples TRBV5-1 to TRBJ1-2; a possible D gene is TRBD1 (6 bases). Germline loops: CDR1 SGHRS, CDR2 YFSETQ. This CDR3 contains 15 residues. V was pared by 4 bases and J by 1 base, with 14 bases between. The CDR3 region has the DNA TGCGCCAGCAGCCGGGACAATGACCATAACTATGGCTACACCTTC. Amino acids: CASSRDNDHNYGYTF.

The chain joins TRBV6-5 to TRBJ1-1, with D maybe TRBD1 (6 bases). Germline V gene lookup returns CDR1 MNHEY and CDR2 SVGAGI. The V gene lost 4 bases and the J gene lost 10 bases, with 16 bases spanning the gap. This CDR3 has 13 residues. CDR3 in amino acids: CASSFEEDSGAFF. CDR3 sequence (DNA): TGTGCCAGCAGTTTCGAAGAGGACAGTGGAGCTTTCTTT.

V gene TRBV6-5 combines with J gene TRBJ2-5; the match to TRBD2 covers 8 bases. The V gene's germline CDR1 is MNHEY and CDR2 SVGAGI. This CDR3 is built from 12 residues. Trimming at V came to 8 bases and at J to 4 bases, leaving 3 bases not matched to a gene. CDR3 DNA sequence: TGTGCCAGCTCCGGACTAGCAGAGACCCAGTACTTC. Amino acid sequence: CASSGLAETQYF.

V gene TRBV6-4 combines with J gene TRBJ1-1, with D uncertain. The CDR3 has 14 amino acids. V dropped 5 bases and J dropped 0 bases, with 10 bases sitting between them. Germline loops: CDR1 MRHNA, CDR2 SNTAGT. In DNA form, the CDR3 reads TGTGCCAGCAGTCCCTCGACTATGAACACTGAAGCTTTCTTT. Amino acid sequence: CASSPSTMNTEAFF.

The chain carries TRBV2 and TRBJ1-5, with D hard to call. The CDR3 is made up of 14 amino acids. V gave up 8 bases and J gave up 6 bases, with 17 bases separating them. Germline CDR1 reads SNHLY; CDR2 reads FYNNEI. CDR3 in amino acids: CASGRADWSQPQHF. The CDR3 DNA sequence: TGTGCCAGCGGGAGGGCAGATTGGAGTCAGCCCCAGCATTTT.

The chain carries TRBV10-1 and TRBJ2-1; the D gene is possibly TRBD2 (6 bases). V lost 7 bases, J lost 16 bases, and 20 bases lay in between. The germline gives CDR1 WNHNN, CDR2 SYGVQD (reference sequence). The CDR3 runs 12 residues. The CDR3 loop reads CASTADYTSLFF. CDR3 nucleotide sequence: TGCGCCAGCACTGCGGACTATACGAGCTTATTCTTC.